In its sample, the clone carrying this TCR beta chain was seen once. Its antigen is not identified. V lost 4 bases, J lost 0 bases, and 8 bases stayed unmatched. Looked up from germline, CDR1 is SEHNR and CDR2 is FQNEAQ (reference sequence). The CDR3 covers 18 residues. The data derive from a study of T cell responses to AZD1222 COVID-19 vaccine. Study-wide findings and caveats: Clonal diversity was possibly underestimated; the donors were predominantly white British and more often female. With two AZD1222 doses given, Spike-specific TCR breadth and depth both rose. Vaccine-related CD4 TCRs covered spike, predominating at 160-218 and 743-854.

This table comes from immunoSEQ multiplex PCR, and its TCRdb copy is limited to in-frame clones, with some not included. The repertoire has more than 80,000 clones, approximately 90% of them found once; the top ten carry over 20%. The source material was peripheral blood, sampled on day 0 of AZD1222 vaccination. The clonotype comes from an adult in good health. The chain combines TRBV7-9 with TRBJ2-6; 8 bases are shared with TRBD1. The CDR3 DNA follows: TGTGCCAGCAGCTCTACCGGGACAGGTGGCTCTGGGGCCAACGTCCTGACTTTC. This gives the protein CASSSTGTGGSGANVLTF.